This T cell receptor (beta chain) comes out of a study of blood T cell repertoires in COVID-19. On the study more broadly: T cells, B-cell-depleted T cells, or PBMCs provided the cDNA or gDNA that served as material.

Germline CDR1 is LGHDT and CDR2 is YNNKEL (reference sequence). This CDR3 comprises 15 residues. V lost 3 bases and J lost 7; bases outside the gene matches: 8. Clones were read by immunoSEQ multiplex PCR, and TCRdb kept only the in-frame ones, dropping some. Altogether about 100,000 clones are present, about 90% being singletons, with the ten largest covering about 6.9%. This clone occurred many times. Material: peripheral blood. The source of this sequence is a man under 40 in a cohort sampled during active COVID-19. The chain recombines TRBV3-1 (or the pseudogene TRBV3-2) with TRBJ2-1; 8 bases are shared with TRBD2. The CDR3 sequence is CASSHTGTRGNEQFF. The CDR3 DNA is TGTGCCAGCAGCCACACCGGGACTAGGGGAAATGAGCAGTTCTTC.